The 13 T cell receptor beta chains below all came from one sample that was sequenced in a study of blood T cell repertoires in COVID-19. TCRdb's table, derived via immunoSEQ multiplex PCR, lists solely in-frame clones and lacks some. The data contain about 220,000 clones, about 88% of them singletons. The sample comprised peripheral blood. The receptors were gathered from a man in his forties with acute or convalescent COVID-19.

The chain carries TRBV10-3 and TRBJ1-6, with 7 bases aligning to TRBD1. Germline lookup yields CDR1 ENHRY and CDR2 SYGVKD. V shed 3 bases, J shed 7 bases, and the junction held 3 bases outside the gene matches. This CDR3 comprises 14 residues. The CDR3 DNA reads TGTGCCATCAGTGAAGGGGGCGGGAATTCACCCCTCCACTTT. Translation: CAISEGGGNSPLHF.

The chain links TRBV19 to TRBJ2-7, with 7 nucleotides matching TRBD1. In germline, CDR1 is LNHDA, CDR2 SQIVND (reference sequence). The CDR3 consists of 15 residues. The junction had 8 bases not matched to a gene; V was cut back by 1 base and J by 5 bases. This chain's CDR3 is CASSIGVDRVHEQYF. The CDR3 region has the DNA TGTGCCAGTAGTATAGGGGTTGACAGGGTCCACGAGCAGTACTTC.

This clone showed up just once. The CDR3 sequence is CASSSPGVPHAEAFF. The CDR3 nucleotides read TGTGCCAGCAGTTCCCCGGGAGTCCCCCATGCTGAAGCTTTCTTT. The rearrangement joins TRBV6-5 to TRBJ1-1, with D unclear. The germline V gene encodes CDR1 MNHEY and CDR2 SVGAGI. CDR3 length: 15 amino acids. V was pared by 4 bases and J by 6 bases, with 18 bases between.

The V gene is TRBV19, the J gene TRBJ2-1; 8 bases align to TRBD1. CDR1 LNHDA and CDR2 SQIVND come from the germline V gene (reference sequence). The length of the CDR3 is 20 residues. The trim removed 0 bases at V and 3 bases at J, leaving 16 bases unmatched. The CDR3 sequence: CASSIDQGRGRLEGYNEQFF. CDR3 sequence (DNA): TGTGCCAGTAGTATAGATCAGGGCAGGGGGCGACTAGAGGGCTACAATGAGCAGTTCTTC.

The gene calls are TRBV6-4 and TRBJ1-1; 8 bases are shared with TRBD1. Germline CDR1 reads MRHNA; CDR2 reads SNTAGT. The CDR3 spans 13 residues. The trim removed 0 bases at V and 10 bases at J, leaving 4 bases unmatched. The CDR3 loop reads CASSDSGQGAAFF. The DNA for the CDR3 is TGTGCCAGCAGTGACTCCGGACAGGGTGCAGCTTTCTTT.

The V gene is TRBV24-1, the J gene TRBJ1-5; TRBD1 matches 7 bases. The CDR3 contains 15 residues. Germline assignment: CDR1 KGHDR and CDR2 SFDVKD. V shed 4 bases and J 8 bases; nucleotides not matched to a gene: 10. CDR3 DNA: TGTGCCACCAGTGAAGGACAGGCCTTTAATGAGCCCCAGCATTTT. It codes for CATSEGQAFNEPQHF.

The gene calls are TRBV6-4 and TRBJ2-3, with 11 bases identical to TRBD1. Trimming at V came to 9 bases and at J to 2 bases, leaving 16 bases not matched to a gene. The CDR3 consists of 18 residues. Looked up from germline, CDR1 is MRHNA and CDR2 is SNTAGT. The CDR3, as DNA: TGTGCCAGAATGGGACAGGGGGGGTTATTAAGACTCACAGATACGCAGTATTTT. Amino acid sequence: CARMGQGGLLRLTDTQYF.

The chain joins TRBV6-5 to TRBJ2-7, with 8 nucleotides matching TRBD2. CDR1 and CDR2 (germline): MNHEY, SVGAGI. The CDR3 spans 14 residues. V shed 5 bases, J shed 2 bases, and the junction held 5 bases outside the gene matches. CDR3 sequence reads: CASSPSGSPYEQYF. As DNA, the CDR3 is TGTGCCAGCAGTCCAAGCGGGAGCCCCTACGAGCAGTACTTC.

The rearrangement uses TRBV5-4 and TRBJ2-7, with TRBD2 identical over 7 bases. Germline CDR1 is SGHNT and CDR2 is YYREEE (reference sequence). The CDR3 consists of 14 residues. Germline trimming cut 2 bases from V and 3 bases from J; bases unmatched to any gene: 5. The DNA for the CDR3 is TGTGCCAGCAGCTTTGGTGGGGGGGACTACGAGCAGTACTTC. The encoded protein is CASSFGGGDYEQYF.

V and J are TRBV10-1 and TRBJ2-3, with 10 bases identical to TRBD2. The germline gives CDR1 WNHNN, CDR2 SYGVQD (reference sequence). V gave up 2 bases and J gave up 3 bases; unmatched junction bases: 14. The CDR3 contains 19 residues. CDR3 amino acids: CASSEPPGASGGQTDTQYF. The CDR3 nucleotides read TGCGCCAGCAGTGAGCCGCCCGGGGCTAGCGGGGGACAGACAGATACGCAGTATTTT.

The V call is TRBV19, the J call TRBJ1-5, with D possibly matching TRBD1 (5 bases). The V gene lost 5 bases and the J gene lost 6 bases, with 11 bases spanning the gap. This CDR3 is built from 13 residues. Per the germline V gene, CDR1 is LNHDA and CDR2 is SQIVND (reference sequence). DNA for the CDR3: TGTGCCAGTAGTCGGGGGATGGGTCAGCCCCAGCATTTT. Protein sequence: CASSRGMGQPQHF.

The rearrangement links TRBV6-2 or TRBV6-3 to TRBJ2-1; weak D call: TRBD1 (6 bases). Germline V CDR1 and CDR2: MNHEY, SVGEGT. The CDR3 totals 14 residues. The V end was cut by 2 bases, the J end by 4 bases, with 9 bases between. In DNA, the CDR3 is TGTGCCAGCAGTTACCTACAGGGTTACAATGAGCAGTTCTTC. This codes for CASSYLQGYNEQFF.

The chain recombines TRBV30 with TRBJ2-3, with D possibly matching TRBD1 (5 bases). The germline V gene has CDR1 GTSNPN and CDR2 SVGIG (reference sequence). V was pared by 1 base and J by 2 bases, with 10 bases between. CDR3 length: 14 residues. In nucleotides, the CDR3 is TGTGCCTGGAGTGAACAGGCCTTCACAGATACGCAGTATTTT. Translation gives CAWSEQAFTDTQYF.